The clone carrying this TCR beta chain was detected a few times. The CDR3 sequence is 14 residues long. CDR1 and CDR2 (germline): GTSNPN, SVGIG (reference sequence). V was shortened by 2 bases and J by 9 bases, with 20 bases between the two germline ends. The study ran its PCR with 60 Vbeta and 13 Jbeta primers. Produced via immunoSEQ multiplex PCR; TCRdb's table is partial and in-frame only. The sample yields over 150,000 clones, 80% seen once. This record belongs to a study of cytomegalovirus exposure and HLA in healthy donors. This chain uses TRBV30 with TRBJ2-7, with TRBD1 as a possible D gene (5 bases). The source material was PBMCs. This sequence originates from a man aged 25 to 40 in good health and CMV-seropositive. CDR3 nucleotides: TGTGCCTGGAGTCCGCTGGGGCCGCGCTTTGGGCAGTACTTC. Translation: CAWSPLGPRFGQYF.